A single TCR beta chain is shown here with its context. This sample was taken from a study of spatial heterogeneity in lung cancer. Study context: Consistent detection of more beta-chain than alpha-chain sequences was observed.

The CDR3 is 13 amino acids. The V gene end was trimmed by 4 bases and the J gene end by 7 bases; junction bases not matched to a gene: 6. In the library, each TCR cDNA molecule bore its own unique molecular identifier. TCRdb reprocessed the 5' RACE reads with MiXCR, giving one entry per CDR3 protein. The profile covers roughly 120,000 distinct CDR3 sequences, with 12% appearing a single time and roughly 15% taken by the ten largest. The time point denotes: blood at routine non-recurrence follow-up after resection. Researchers sequenced whole RNA taken from tumor, nontumor lung or frozen PBMC without sorting.

This clonotype was sampled from a male donor with early-stage non-small cell lung cancer. V is TRBV12-3 or TRBV12-4 and J is TRBJ2-5, with 7 positions matching TRBD1. The sample here was PBMCs, taken at follow-up. The CDR3 region is CASSYRGKGTQYF. As DNA, the CDR3 is TGTGCCAGCAGTTACAGGGGAAAGGGGACCCAGTACTTC.